The present T cell receptor (beta chain) was sequenced within a study of blood T cell repertoires in COVID-19. Turning to the study itself: Acute and convalescent COVID-19 samples came from the United States, Italy and Spain.

In the source study's methods: Amplification with reference gene primers provided the estimates of nucleated cell counts. Sequenced by immunoSEQ multiplex PCR; TCRdb stores in-frame clones only, minus some. The V and J calls and clone size come from that table; D and trimming were worked out from the DNA. The profile shows tens of thousands of clones, 75% to 85% of them singletons. V was pared by 5 bases and J by 5 bases, with 24 bases between. This CDR3 has 17 amino acids. Germline CDR1 reads SEHNR; CDR2 reads FQNEAQ (reference sequence). The V call is TRBV7-9, the J call TRBJ1-2; tentatively, D is TRBD1 (5 bases). The sequenced sample was peripheral blood. The sequence came from a man of 80 years or more with COVID-19, enrolled during active disease. This CDR3 reads CASSPMGGATSPYGYTF. The CDR3 DNA reads TGTGCCAGCAGCCCGATGGGAGGGGCCACTTCCCCGTATGGCTACACCTTC. Together with reference TRBV7-9 and TRBJ1-2, the CDR3 gives the full variable domain: DTGVSQNPRHKITKRGQNVTFRCDPISEHNRLYWYRQTLGQGPEFLTYFQNEAQLEKSRLLSDRFSAERPKGSFSTLEIQRTEQGDSAMYLCASSPMGGATSPYGYTFGSGTRLTVV.